Listed here are 26 T cell receptor beta chains from one sample, sequenced in a study of blood T cells in healthy people across ages. With a J-beta primer mix and a sample-barcoded 5' primer, a second PCR ran about 6 to 11 cycles. TCRdb analysed the 5' RACE reads with MiXCR anew, one entry per CDR3 protein. The data contain approximately 490,000 distinct CDR3 sequences, around 24% of them singletons. The data also belong to a second study, concerning T cells of mothers and their children.

The sample was blood. Receptors originate from a boy under 18 in good health.

This clonotype was detected a few times. The chain employs TRBV7-3 and TRBJ2-7, with TRBD2 identical over 7 bases. V gave up 5 bases and J gave up 0 bases; unmatched junction bases: 7. CDR1 and CDR2 (germline): SGHTA, FQGTGA. This CDR3 has 15 residues. CDR3: CASSRLPSGSYEQYF. As DNA, the CDR3 is TGTGCCAGCAGCCGGTTGCCTAGCGGCTCCTACGAGCAGTACTTC. Complete variable domain (other parts from reference TRBV7-3 and TRBJ2-7): GAGVSQTPSNKVTEKGKYVELRCDPISGHTALYWYRQSLGQGPEFLIYFQGTGAADDSGLPNDRFFAVRPEGSVSTLKIQRTERGDSAVYLCASSRLPSGSYEQYFGPGTRLTVT.

On this clonotype: The junction departs from germline at one end; a sequencing error may be responsible. V usage is TRBV7-9 and J usage is TRBJ2-2; possibly TRBD1 or TRBD2 for D (5 bases each). Per germline, CDR1 SEHNR and CDR2 FQNEAQ (reference sequence). The CDR3 runs 15 residues. In DNA, the CDR3 is TGTTCCAGCAGCTTCTTGGCAGGGTACACCGGGGAACTGTTTTTT. Translation gives CSSSFLAGYTGELFF.

The chain links TRBV7-9 to TRBJ1-4; D ambiguous. V dropped 1 base and J dropped 3 bases, with 9 bases sitting between them. Germline-derived CDR1 and CDR2 are SEHNR and FQNEAQ (reference sequence). The CDR3 spans 15 residues. CDR3 residues: CASSLGPPANEKLFF. The CDR3 DNA reads TGTGCCAGCAGCTTAGGGCCCCCGGCTAATGAAAAACTGTTTTTT.

This chain uses TRBV3-1 with TRBJ1-6; D is possibly TRBD1 (6 bases). CDR3 length equals 15 residues. V lost 5 bases and J lost 6, with 14 bases in between. From germline, CDR1 is LGHDT and CDR2 YNNKEL (reference sequence). Written as DNA, the CDR3 is TGTGCCAGCAGCGTACTCAGGGGAGGTAATTCACCCCTCCACTTT. Protein: CASSVLRGGNSPLHF.

This clonotype was seen only a few times. V usage is TRBV28 and J usage is TRBJ1-5; D gene uncertain. Germline CDR1 and CDR2: MDHEN and SYDVKM. This CDR3 region has 15 residues. Trimming pared 3 bases from V and 4 bases from J, leaving 13 bases between. The CDR3 sequence is CASSLEKTPNQPQHF. The CDR3 nucleotides read TGTGCCAGCAGTTTGGAGAAGACACCGAATCAGCCCCAGCATTTT.

This clonotype was picked up many times. The rearrangement uses TRBV9 and TRBJ1-2; TRBD1 aligns across 10 bases. V shed 0 bases, J shed 4 bases, and the junction held 0 bases outside the gene matches. The CDR3 totals 14 residues. Germline CDR1 SGDLS, CDR2 YYNGEE. CDR3 bases: TGTGCCAGCAGCGTAGGACAGGGGGCCTATGGCTACACCTTC. Amino acids: CASSVGQGAYGYTF.

This clonotype was recorded at least ten times. The chain joins TRBV20-1 to TRBJ2-5; the D gene is possibly TRBD2 (5 bases). V dropped 3 bases and J dropped 7 bases, with 6 bases sitting between them. In germline, CDR1 is DFQATT, CDR2 SNEGSKA (reference sequence). This CDR3 spans 10 amino acids. The CDR3, as DNA: TGCAGTGCTAGGGACTCGACCCAGTACTTC. It yields the protein CSARDSTQYF.

V usage is TRBV19 and J usage is TRBJ2-1, with a possible D match to TRBD2 (6 bases). The V gene's germline CDR1 is LNHDA and CDR2 SQIVND (reference sequence). Trimming left V 2 bases short and J 3 bases short, with 14 bases between. This CDR3 comprises 16 residues. This chain's CDR3 is CASSIMDLRDYNEQFF. In DNA, the CDR3 is TGTGCCAGTAGTATAATGGACTTGCGGGACTACAATGAGCAGTTCTTC.

This clonotype was seen more than once but under ten times. The J gene is TRBJ1-1, the V gene TRBV10-3; perhaps TRBD1 as D (5 bases). Per germline, CDR1 ENHRY and CDR2 SYGVKD. The CDR3 extends over 13 amino acids. V shed 0 bases and J shed 5 bases, with 7 bases lying between them. CDR3 region: CAISESWGTEAFF. As DNA, the CDR3 is TGTGCCATCAGTGAGTCGTGGGGGACTGAAGCTTTCTTT.

The chain recombines TRBV9 with TRBJ2-1; a possible D gene is TRBD2 (6 bases). Trimming took 3 bases from V and 6 from J, leaving 13 bases between them. The germline gives CDR1 SGDLS, CDR2 YYNGEE. The CDR3 consists of 14 residues. CDR3 residues: CASSADPGLNEQFF. The CDR3 DNA follows: TGTGCCAGCAGCGCCGACCCGGGACTCAATGAGCAGTTCTTC. Full variable domain (outside the CDR3, taken from reference TRBV9 and TRBJ2-1): DSGVTQTPKHLITATGQRVTLRCSPRSGDLSVYWYQQSLDQGLQFLIQYYNGEERAKGNILERFSAQQFPDLHSELNLSSLELGDSALYFCASSADPGLNEQFFGPGTRLTVL.

This clonotype came up a few times. The genes are TRBV7-9 and TRBJ2-3, with TRBD2 as a possible D gene (5 bases). This CDR3 has 14 residues. In germline, CDR1 is SEHNR, CDR2 FQNEAQ (reference sequence). The V end was cut by 2 bases, the J end by 5 bases, with 11 bases between. CDR3 region: CASSLSRAGDTQYF. The CDR3, as DNA: TGTGCCAGCAGCTTAAGTCGGGCGGGAGATACGCAGTATTTT.

This chain links TRBV28 with TRBJ2-4; TRBD2 aligns across 7 bases. The CDR3 is 14 amino acids. Unmatched junction bases numbered 6, after V lost 5 bases and J lost 5 bases. Germline assignment: CDR1 MDHEN and CDR2 SYDVKM. The CDR3 DNA follows: TGTGCCAGCAGTGTCCGGGACTATGAAAACATTCAGTACTTC. Translating it yields CASSVRDYENIQYF.

The CDR3 DNA sequence: TGTGCCAGCAGCAGACTCCGGGACTGTCCTACCTACGAGCAGTACTTC. The encoded protein is CASSRLRDCPTYEQYF. The gene calls are TRBV21-1 and TRBJ2-7; TRBD2 is the table's D call, not checked against the DNA. TRBV21-1 is a pseudogene locus. This CDR3 has 16 amino acids.

The rearrangement links TRBV9 to TRBJ2-1, with D uncertain. The CDR3 totals 11 residues. The V and J ends lost 0 bases and 13 bases respectively, with 8 bases between them. Germline values: CDR1 SGDLS, CDR2 YYNGEE. CDR3 sequence reads: CASSVGRVQFF. The CDR3 DNA is TGTGCCAGCAGCGTAGGACGGGTTCAGTTCTTC.

CDR3 residues: CASSRRTSGVAGTQYF. As DNA, the CDR3 is TGTGCCAGCAGCCGGCGGACTAGCGGGGTCGCCGGGACCCAGTACTTC. The V gene is TRBV3-1, the J gene TRBJ2-5, with TRBD2 matching 12 bases. Germline-derived CDR1 and CDR2 are LGHDT and YNNKEL (reference sequence). CDR3 length: 16 amino acids. Trimming took 4 bases from V and 7 from J; bases not matched to a gene: 10.

The table lists this clonotype with a few counts. The chain carries TRBV5-1 and TRBJ2-1; 8 bases fit TRBD1. J lost 7 bases, V lost 5 bases, and 8 bases had no gene match. CDR3 length equals 14 residues. Germline CDR1 SGHRS, CDR2 YFSETQ. CDR3 sequence: CASRMDRELNEQFF. The DNA of the CDR3 is TGCGCCAGCAGGATGGACAGGGAGCTGAATGAGCAGTTCTTC.

V and J are TRBV20-1 and TRBJ1-5, with 7 bases matching TRBD1. Germline assignment: CDR1 DFQATT and CDR2 SNEGSKA (reference sequence). V was pared by 6 bases and J by 3 bases, with 17 bases of the junction left unmatched. This CDR3 region has 17 residues. The CDR3 loop is CSAQLRPGTANNQPQHF. The CDR3 DNA reads as TGCAGTGCCCAGCTCCGACCAGGGACAGCTAACAATCAGCCCCAGCATTTT.

This clonotype was counted a few times. An end of the junction does not agree with germline; a read error may underlie this. V usage is TRBV7-7 and J usage is TRBJ2-1, with D possibly matching TRBD2 (6 bases). Per the germline V gene, CDR1 is SSHAT and CDR2 is FNYEAQ (reference sequence). The CDR3 consists of 18 residues. CDR3 protein: CASSSNRGVVGRSNEQFF. As DNA, the CDR3 is TGTGCTAGCAGCTCCAACAGAGGGGTAGTCGGGAGATCCAATGAGCAGTTCTTC. Looking up the rest from reference TRBV7-7 and TRBJ2-1 gives the full variable domain: GAGVSQSPRYKVTKRGQDVTLRCDPISSHATLYWYQQALGQGPEFLTYFNYEAQPDKSGLPSDRFSAERPEGSISTLTIQRTEQRDSAMYRCASSSNRGVVGRSNEQFFGPGTRLTVL.

This chain uses TRBV4-1 with TRBJ1-5; tentatively, D is TRBD1 (5 bases). The germline gives CDR1 MGHRA, CDR2 YSYEKL. The CDR3 consists of 16 residues. Trimming removed 0 bases from V and 2 bases from J, with 11 bases in between. The CDR3 loop reads CASSQEGGRGNQPQHF. CDR3 bases: TGCGCCAGCAGCCAAGAAGGTGGCAGGGGCAATCAGCCCCAGCATTTT.

This clonotype was detected many times. The chain is built from TRBV28 and TRBJ2-6; D is possibly TRBD1 or TRBD2 (5 bases each). This CDR3 contains 17 residues. V was cut by 3 bases and J by 0 bases, with 12 bases left in between. The germline CDR1 and CDR2 sequences are MDHEN and SYDVKM. CDR3 nucleotide sequence: TGTGCCAGCAGTTTCGGGACGGCCGGCTCTGGGGCCAACGTCCTGACTTTC. Translating gives CASSFGTAGSGANVLTF.

This chain connects TRBV12-5 to TRBJ2-3, with TRBD1 matching over 8 bases. The CDR3 totals 14 residues. CDR1 is LGHNT, CDR2 FRNRAP, per germline. V was pared by 5 bases and J by 6 bases, with 7 bases of the junction left unmatched. CDR3 sequence reads: CASGAGQDGDTQYF. As DNA, the CDR3 is TGTGCTAGTGGTGCGGGACAGGATGGGGATACGCAGTATTTT.

V is TRBV7-2 and J is TRBJ2-5; D might be TRBD1 (6 bases). Judging by the DNA end, TRBJ2-1 fits better; the J call may be wrong. Germline V gene sequence: CDR1 SGHTA, CDR2 FQGNSA. The CDR3 totals 15 residues. Written as DNA, the CDR3 is TGTGCCAGCAGAGAAGCGTCAGGGGTGTACAATGAGCAGTTCTTC. It specifies CASREASGVYNEQFF.

The chain uses TRBV7-3 and TRBJ2-1; 11 bases line up with TRBD2. This CDR3 contains 16 residues. V shed 2 bases and J 9 bases; nucleotides not matched to a gene: 9. Germline lookup yields CDR1 SGHTA and CDR2 FQGTGA. The CDR3 loop is CASSLPVAGGLAEQFF. DNA for the CDR3: TGTGCCAGCAGCTTACCGGTAGCGGGGGGGCTCGCTGAGCAGTTCTTC.

This clonotype was seen at least ten times. The genes are TRBV27 and TRBJ2-7; 11 positions agree with TRBD1. The CDR3 contains 14 residues. CDR1 MNHEY and CDR2 SMNVEV come from the germline V gene (reference sequence). The junction had 3 bases not matched to a gene; V was cut back by 3 bases and J by 5 bases. CDR3 protein: CASSFGQGAHEQYF. CDR3 DNA: TGTGCCAGCAGTTTCGGACAGGGGGCGCACGAGCAGTACTTC.

The rearrangement links TRBV7-3 to TRBJ2-5; 10 bases match TRBD1. The J call is uncertain, as TRBJ2-7 better fits the DNA end. Germline V CDR1 and CDR2: SGHTA, FQGTGA. The CDR3 covers 15 residues. The CDR3 bases are TGTGCCAGCAGCTTAGGGGGACAGGGGAAGTACGAGCAGTACTTC. It translates to CASSLGGQGKYEQYF.

This clonotype was seen more than once but under ten times. V is TRBV7-9 and J is TRBJ2-7, with 7 bases aligning to TRBD1. This CDR3 spans 13 amino acids. Germline V gives CDR1 SEHNR, CDR2 FQNEAQ (reference sequence). J was trimmed by 6 bases and V by 2 bases; bases with no gene match: 4. The CDR3 reads CASSLTAGGEQYF. CDR3 coding DNA: TGTGCCAGCAGCTTAACGGCAGGGGGCGAGCAGTACTTC.